This TCR beta chain is drawn from a study of T cells after yellow fever vaccination. TCRdb reprocessed the 5' RACE reads via MiXCR and lists one record per CDR3 protein. The data contain more than 450,000 distinct CDR3 sequences, roughly a fifth of them seen just once; the ten biggest clones take up 15% to 20%. Of note for this clonotype: Its antigen is currently unknown.

Study-wide results and caveats: Once the booster was given, most primary-vaccination clones reappeared, at approximately 97% for CD4 and 85% to 90% for CD8.

The specimen comprised PBMCs, sampled less than 25 days after the first yellow fever vaccination. This clonotype originated in a young man who received the YFV17D yellow fever vaccine.

The CDR3 region is CASSPPRTDSGANVLTF. In nucleotides, the CDR3 is TGTGCCAGCAGCCCCCCTCGGACAGACTCTGGGGCCAACGTCCTGACTTTC. The rearrangement joins TRBV5-4 to TRBJ2-6, with TRBD1 as a possible D gene (6 bases). V shed 4 bases and J shed 0 bases, with 14 bases lying between them. Germline V lookup: CDR1 SGHNT, CDR2 YYREEE (reference sequence). The CDR3 runs 17 residues.